This entry describes one T cell receptor (beta chain). It lacks a known antigen. Base qualities were left out, and no much larger clone turns up one base away. This sample also contains other DNA sequences that code for the same CDR3. For this chain, trimming is 6 bases at the V end and 3 bases at the J end, and the number of junction bases without a gene match is 4. Sequences SNHLY (CDR1) and FYNNEI (CDR2) are obtained from the germline V gene. The CDR3 runs 14 amino acids, cysteine and phenylalanine included. This entry keeps only the CDR3 DNA: 42 bases, framed from base 1. The data belong to a study of blood T cell repertoires in COVID-19 (dated by TCRdb to 2020 to 2022). Broadly, across the study: Samples covering the acute and convalescent phases of COVID-19 were provided by collaborators in the United States, Italy and Spain. The material from the prospective study consisted of cDNA or gDNA derived from T cells, B-cell-depleted T cells, or PBMCs. Deeply sampled blood TCRbeta repertoires from subjects exposed to, actively infected with, or recovered from COVID-19 were included in the dataset. A freely available public database, intended as a resource for researchers studying the immune response to SARS-CoV-2, is where the repertoires were released. Samples were obtained from the ongoing ImmuneRACE study (first 160 participants) and from about 1,300 subjects provided by 6 global collaborators. The sample metadata nearly always contained a de-identified subject ID, COVID-19 status, age in years and sex. Where available, HLA class I and class II types were taken from metadata supplied by the sample provider and were not determined by assay-based typing.

TCRbeta CDR3 regions were amplified from genomic DNA using the immunoSEQ Assay, a bias-controlled multiplex PCR. Concerning the study's data processing: The number of nucleated cells in each sample was estimated by amplification of reference gene primers within the assay. To quantify the absolute abundance of each unique TCRbeta CDR3 rearrangement, sequence reads were collapsed and filtered. Productive Simpson clonality was computed per sample as the square root of Simpson's diversity index over productive rearrangements. TCRdb retrieved this table from immuneACCESS and kept in-frame rearrangements only. Not all clones are present; in checked studies, unresolved V genes account for under half, and no reason is known for the remainder. V and J calls plus clone size are reproduced from that table; the DNA served to infer D and trimming. The sample includes about 470,000 clones, with approximately 86% observed a single time. Roughly 0.7% of the sample rests with the top ten.

Participants in the prospective study were enrolled through a virtual design, were aged about 18 to 90 years, and lived in approximately 24 United States geographic areas. In the prospective study, cohorts were assigned on the basis of participant-reported clinical history obtained from a screening survey and a study questionnaire. Recovered participants in ImmuneRACE Cohort 3 were defined by two consecutive negative NP/OP PCR tests, clearance by a healthcare professional, or resolution of symptoms. Mobile phlebotomists in the prospective study collected whole blood, serum and a nasopharyngeal or oropharyngeal swab from every participant. Prospective study participants could optionally give additional blood draws and questionnaires over an approximately two-month period. Blood samples from the prospective study were shipped frozen or at room temperature prior to DNA extraction. What the authors observed across the whole study: Clinical and demographic metadata were provided uncurated, with the amount varying by source and participant.

The clonotype originates from a woman between 18 and 30 years old who had recovered from COVID-19. The chain was built from TRBV2 and TRBJ1-2; 10 junctional bases match TRBD1. The sample consisted of PBMCs or T cells enriched from blood (not recorded which). CDR3 sequence: CASSRQGADYGYTF. In nucleotide form, the sequence is TGTGCCAGCAGCCGACAGGGGGCGGACTATGGCTACACCTTC.